One sample yielded the 10 T cell receptor beta chains listed below, sequenced in a study of shared clonotypes between healthy human individuals. Repertoires were generated with immunoSEQ multiplex PCR, while TCRdb's copy carries only in-frame clones and drops some. This table holds some 2 million clones, over 85% found once. The sample comprised naive CD4+ T cells sorted from blood. Subset described: CD45RA+ positively selected. Receptors were obtained from a man aged 18-30 years in good health.

V gene TRBV5-1 combines with J gene TRBJ1-6; tentative D call: TRBD1 (6 bases). This CDR3 comprises 13 residues. Per the germline V gene, CDR1 is SGHRS and CDR2 is YFSETQ. The germline V and J ends were trimmed by 0 bases and 10 bases, with 8 bases remaining between them. CDR3 protein: CASSLDRVSPLHF. CDR3 coding DNA: TGCGCCAGCAGCTTGGACAGGGTATCACCCCTCCACTTT.

This chain links TRBV4-1 with TRBJ2-3; 11 nucleotides line up with TRBD2. Germline loops: CDR1 MGHRA, CDR2 YSYEKL. The CDR3 consists of 15 residues. V gave up 4 bases and J gave up 5 bases; unmatched junction bases: 5. CDR3 in amino acids: CASSPGTSGIDTQYF. In nucleotides, the CDR3 is TGCGCCAGCAGCCCGGGGACTAGCGGAATAGATACGCAGTATTTT.

V usage is TRBV7-2 and J usage is TRBJ1-5; 8 bases agree with TRBD1. This CDR3 spans 14 amino acids. Germline V CDR1 and CDR2: SGHTA, FQGNSA. The V and J ends lost 3 bases and 7 bases, in that order; junction bases with no gene match: 5. CDR3 loop: CASSFGQGGQPQHF. The CDR3 region has the DNA TGTGCCAGCAGCTTCGGACAGGGAGGACAGCCCCAGCATTTT.

The chain links TRBV28 to TRBJ2-3; 7 bases match TRBD1. The V gene's germline CDR1 is MDHEN and CDR2 SYDVKM. With 4 bases clipped from V and 5 bases from J, the junction kept 6 bases outside the gene matches. This CDR3 has 14 residues. The CDR3 region is CASSWGTAIDTQYF. CDR3 sequence (DNA): TGTGCCAGCAGTTGGGGGACAGCTATAGATACGCAGTATTTT.

This chain uses TRBV2 with TRBJ2-1; 14 nucleotides agree with TRBD2. The germline CDR1 and CDR2 sequences are SNHLY and FYNNEI. CDR3 length: 18 residues. Trimming cost V 6 bases and J 0 bases; bases outside gene matches: 7. The CDR3 bases are TGTGCCAGCAGAGGACTAGCGGGGGGATCGAGCTCCTACAATGAGCAGTTCTTC. This translates into CASRGLAGGSSSYNEQFF.

About this clone: This may arise from a read error, as a much more abundant clone is one base away. This chain connects TRBV5-4 to TRBJ1-1; a possible D gene is TRBD1 (5 bases). Germline values: CDR1 SGHNT, CDR2 YYREEE (reference sequence). The CDR3 is 13 residues long. Trimming shortened V by 2 bases and J by 1 base, and 6 bases separated the two germline ends. The CDR3 loop reads CASSFGGNTEAFF. In DNA, the CDR3 is TGTGCCAGCAGCTTTGGGGGGAACACTGAAGCTTTCTTT. The full variable domain, in which reference TRBV5-4 and TRBJ1-1 provide the parts outside the CDR3, is ETGVTQSPTHLIKTRGQQVTLRCSSQSGHNTVSWYQQALGQGPQFIFQYYREEENGRGNFPPRFSGLQFPNYSSELNVNALELDDSALYLCASSFGGNTEAFFGQGTRLTVV.

The V and J genes are TRBV4-1 and TRBJ1-5, with D possibly being TRBD1 (5 bases). Between the trimmed V and J ends, which lost 1 base and 6 bases, there was a span of 19 bases. Germline V gene data show CDR1 as MGHRA and CDR2 as YSYEKL. The CDR3 spans 17 residues. CDR3 coding DNA: TGCGCCAGCAGCCAAGGCCCTAGACCGGGGCCGGGTCAGCCCCAGCATTTT. Protein product: CASSQGPRPGPGQPQHF.

CDR3 loop: CASSVTGVGYNEQFF. The CDR3 DNA sequence: TGCGCCAGCAGCGTCACAGGGGTAGGCTACAATGAGCAGTTCTTC. The V call is TRBV5-1, the J call TRBJ2-1, with TRBD1 matching 7 bases. Trimming removed 4 bases from V and 3 bases from J; junction bases left unmatched: 7. The CDR3 has 15 residues. The germline CDR1 and CDR2 sequences are SGHRS and YFSETQ.

The chain uses TRBV2 and TRBJ2-5; TRBD2 is a possible D gene (5 bases). V was cut by 2 bases and J by 5 bases, with 9 bases left in between. The CDR3 length is 13 residues. Germline CDR1 and CDR2: SNHLY and FYNNEI. CDR3 sequence: CASSERGTETQYF. CDR3 DNA: TGTGCCAGCAGTGAACGGGGAACGGAGACCCAGTACTTC.

V and J are TRBV5-3 and TRBJ2-7; TRBD2 might be the D (6 bases). TRBV5-3 is reported as an ORF; its role is uncertain. V was trimmed by 4 bases and J by 0 bases, leaving 17 bases between them. CDR3 length: 16 residues. CDR3 protein: CARSAEGCGVSYEQYF. DNA for the CDR3: TGTGCCAGAAGCGCGGAGGGCTGCGGGGTCTCCTACGAGCAGTACTTC.